This T cell receptor (beta chain) was profiled in a study of T cell repertoires in cytomegalovirus infection. Background on the study: Matching HLA type and CMV infection were both indicated by public TCR beta signatures. Study-wide findings and caveats: HLA-C-restricted CMV clonotypes gave the most frequent clonotype in two of eight donors.

V lost 2 bases and J lost 3, with 8 bases in between. The CDR3 loop spans 14 amino acids. Germline assignment: CDR1 MNHEY and CDR2 SVGEGT. TCRdb re-analysed the reads in MiXCR, keeping a single row per CDR3 protein. The repertoire holds fewer than 300,000 distinct CDR3 sequences, with roughly 25% as singletons. As concerns this clonotype: Its cognate antigen is unknown.

The chain couples TRBV6-2 or TRBV6-3 to TRBJ1-5; D gene uncertain. This sequence was found in a human donor in good health (CMV status not recorded). Some clones in this sample may be carry-over from other donors' samples. The sample consisted of PBMCs. The CDR3 DNA follows: TGTGCCAGCAGTTACGGGCAGGCCAATCAGCCCCAGCATTTT. Translation gives CASSYGQANQPQHF.